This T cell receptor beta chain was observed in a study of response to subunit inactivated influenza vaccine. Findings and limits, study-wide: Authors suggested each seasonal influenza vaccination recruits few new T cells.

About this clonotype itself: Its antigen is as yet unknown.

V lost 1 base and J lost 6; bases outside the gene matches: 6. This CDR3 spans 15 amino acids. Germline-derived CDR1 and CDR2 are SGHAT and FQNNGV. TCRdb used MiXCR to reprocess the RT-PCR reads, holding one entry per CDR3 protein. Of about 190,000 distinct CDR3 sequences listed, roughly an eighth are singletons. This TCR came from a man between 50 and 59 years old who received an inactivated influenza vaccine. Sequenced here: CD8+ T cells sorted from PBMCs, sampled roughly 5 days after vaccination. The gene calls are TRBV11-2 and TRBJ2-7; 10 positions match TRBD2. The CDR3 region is CASSLGPSGGREQYF. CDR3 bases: TGTGCCAGCAGCTTAGGCCCTAGCGGGGGCCGCGAGCAGTACTTC. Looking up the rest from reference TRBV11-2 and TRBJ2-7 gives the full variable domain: EAGVAQSPRYKIIEKRQSVAFWCNPISGHATLYWYQQILGQGPKLLIQFQNNGVVDDSQLPKDRFSAERLKGVDSTLKIQPAKLEDSAVYLCASSLGPSGGREQYFGPGTRLTVT.